The 25 T cell receptor beta chains listed next were all sequenced from one sample in a study of radiotherapy plus CTLA-4 blockade in lung cancer. Produced via immunoSEQ multiplex PCR; TCRdb's table is partial and in-frame only. The table has 70,000 to 90,000 clones, about 87% seen once. Sequencing used peripheral blood, obtained from a patient treated with radiotherapy plus ipilimumab. Receptors originate from a human donor with non-small cell lung cancer who had stable disease on radiotherapy plus ipilimumab.

This chain uses TRBV19 with TRBJ2-1; 7 nucleotides line up with TRBD1. Germline values: CDR1 LNHDA, CDR2 SQIVND (reference sequence). The CDR3 contains 15 residues. V lost 3 bases and J lost 4; bases outside the gene matches: 6. CDR3 protein: CASSISTGSYNEQFF. As DNA, the CDR3 is TGTGCCAGTAGTATCTCGACAGGGTCTTACAATGAGCAGTTCTTC.

The chain carries TRBV5-6 and TRBJ1-5; a weak D match, TRBD1 (5 bases). CDR1 and CDR2 (germline): SGHDT, YYEEEE. The CDR3 runs to 17 residues. V was clipped by 4 bases and J by 0 bases, with 17 bases between them. The CDR3 protein is CASSRRGAVDSNQPQHF. Written as DNA, the CDR3 is TGTGCCAGCAGCCGACGTGGGGCAGTCGATAGCAATCAGCCCCAGCATTTT.

This chain joins TRBV7-3 and TRBJ2-7; D is uncertain. The germline CDR1 and CDR2 sequences are SGHTA and FQGTGA. Trimming shortened V by 1 base and J by 5 bases, and 3 bases separated the two germline ends. The CDR3 has 11 amino acids. The CDR3 here is CASSLKDEQYF. For the CDR3, the DNA is TGTGCCAGCAGCTTAAAGGACGAGCAGTACTTC.

V and J are TRBV7-2 and TRBJ2-5, with TRBD2 as a possible D gene (7 bases). The V and J ends lost 2 bases and 1 base respectively, with 11 bases between them. Looked up from germline, CDR1 is SGHTA and CDR2 is FQGNSA. The CDR3 runs 15 residues. The CDR3 region has the DNA TGTGCCAGCAGCTTATACGGGGGGCCCCAAGAGACCCAGTACTTC. Translated: CASSLYGGPQETQYF.

A word on this clone: The sample holds other DNA sequences that translate to the same CDR3. The chain joins TRBV7-9 to TRBJ2-5; 11 bases are a match to TRBD1. CDR3 length: 15 residues. The V segment lost 5 bases and the J segment 4 bases; nucleotides outside the gene matches: 6. CDR1 and CDR2 from the germline V gene are SEHNR and FQNEAQ (reference sequence). The CDR3 nucleotides are TGTGCCAGCAGCCTCGGGACAGGGGGAAGAGAGACCCAGTACTTC. Its translation is CASSLGTGGRETQYF.

This chain links TRBV27 with TRBJ2-5; 12 bases map to TRBD2. There are 15 residues in the CDR3. The junction had 8 bases not matched to a gene; V was cut back by 6 bases and J by 6 bases. Germline loops: CDR1 MNHEY, CDR2 SMNVEV (reference sequence). CDR3 in amino acids: CASSHLAGGPQTQYF. CDR3 bases: TGTGCCAGCAGCCACCTAGCGGGAGGGCCCCAGACCCAGTACTTC.

V is TRBV4-1 and J is TRBJ2-2; no clear D. The germline gives CDR1 MGHRA, CDR2 YSYEKL. V lost 1 base and J 5 bases, leaving 5 bases between the germline ends. The CDR3 loop spans 13 amino acids. The CDR3, as DNA: TGCGCCAGCAGCCAAGGGGTGACCGGGGAGCTGTTTTTT. Translation gives CASSQGVTGELFF.

The J gene is TRBJ1-5, the V gene TRBV28; D might be TRBD1 (6 bases). The germline gives CDR1 MDHEN, CDR2 SYDVKM. Trimming cost V 4 bases and J 5 bases, with 9 bases left between them. The CDR3 is 13 amino acids. The CDR3 loop reads CASSYPGDQPQHF. As DNA, the CDR3 is TGTGCCAGCAGTTATCCAGGGGATCAGCCCCAGCATTTT.

This clone occurred once. The chain joins TRBV4-2 to TRBJ1-4; D may be TRBD1 (6 bases). The germline V and J ends were trimmed by 2 bases and 7 bases, with 14 bases remaining between them. CDR1 and CDR2 (germline): LGHNA, YNFKEQ. CDR3 length: 15 amino acids. CDR3: CASSQLTGSSEKLFF. CDR3 in DNA: TGTGCCAGCAGCCAACTTACAGGGTCGAGTGAAAAACTGTTTTTT.

This chain uses TRBV28 with TRBJ1-1; 9 bases line up with TRBD1. Per germline, CDR1 MDHEN and CDR2 SYDVKM. This CDR3 contains 14 residues. V was clipped by 6 bases and J by 4 bases; unmatched bases: 6. The CDR3 bases are TGTGCCAGCAGGCCACAGGGGGCAGGCACTGAAGCTTTCTTT. Encoded protein: CASRPQGAGTEAFF.

The chain has TRBV19 and TRBJ1-1, with TRBD1 matching over 9 bases. Trimming removed 4 bases from V and 3 bases from J; junction bases left unmatched: 0. The germline V gene has CDR1 LNHDA and CDR2 SQIVND (reference sequence). The CDR3 has 13 residues. The CDR3 loop is CASSRQGDTEAFF. In nucleotides, the CDR3 is TGTGCCAGTAGTAGACAGGGGGACACTGAAGCTTTCTTT.

The chain carries TRBV6-1 and TRBJ2-5; D unclear. The CDR3 loop spans 14 amino acids. Trimming stripped 7 bases from V and 1 base from J, with 13 bases between. Germline V gives CDR1 MNHNS, CDR2 SASEGT. The chain's CDR3 is CASTSPELQETQYF. The CDR3 coding sequence is TGTGCCAGCACCTCTCCGGAACTCCAAGAGACCCAGTACTTC.

V gene TRBV25-1 combines with J gene TRBJ1-1; D is unresolved. V was cut by 3 bases and J by 4 bases, with 15 bases left in between. The length of the CDR3 is 15 residues. In germline, CDR1 is MGHDK, CDR2 SYGVNS. CDR3 region: CASSDASPRGTEAFF. The CDR3 DNA reads TGTGCCAGCAGTGACGCGTCCCCGCGAGGCACTGAAGCTTTCTTT.

In the case of this clone: A junction boundary mismatches the germline segment, possibly from a read error. This chain connects TRBV5-1 to TRBJ2-1; D ambiguous. Germline V CDR1 and CDR2: SGHRS, YFSETQ. The CDR3 consists of 11 residues. Written as DNA, the CDR3 is TGCGCCAGCAGGTTGGGGAATGAGCAGTTCTTC. Residues: CASRLGNEQFF.

This clone has only one observation. V is TRBV28 and J is TRBJ1-1, with no clear D. CDR1 is MDHEN, CDR2 SYDVKM, per germline. Trimming removed 2 bases from V and 3 bases from J, with 4 bases in between. There are 12 residues in the CDR3. Here the CDR3 reads CASSLGYTEAFF. The CDR3 nucleotides are TGTGCCAGCAGTTTAGGATACACTGAAGCTTTCTTT.

V is TRBV6-1 and J is TRBJ1-4, with 7 bases that match TRBD1. The germline CDR1 and CDR2 sequences are MNHNS and SASEGT. The CDR3 is made up of 13 amino acids. The V segment lost 7 bases and the J segment 5 bases; nucleotides outside the gene matches: 4. The CDR3 loop reads CASMGTANEKLFF. For the CDR3, the DNA is TGTGCCAGCATGGGGACAGCAAATGAAAAACTGTTTTTT.

The chain employs TRBV7-2 and TRBJ2-7; 12 nucleotides align to TRBD1. CDR3 length equals 16 residues. V dropped 3 bases and J dropped 6; count of bases not matched to a gene: 9. Germline loops: CDR1 SGHTA, CDR2 FQGNSA. The CDR3 loop is CASSFTPPGQGAEQYF. The CDR3 DNA is TGTGCCAGCAGCTTCACCCCCCCGGGACAGGGGGCCGAGCAGTACTTC.

The rearrangement links TRBV7-9 to TRBJ2-1; D is tentatively TRBD1 or TRBD2 (5 bases each). The germline V and J ends were trimmed by 1 base and 4 bases, with 11 bases remaining between them. CDR3 length: 15 amino acids. Per germline, CDR1 SEHNR and CDR2 FQNEAQ (reference sequence). CDR3 sequence reads: CASSLGDGNYNEQFF. The CDR3 DNA is TGTGCCAGCAGCTTAGGGGACGGGAATTACAATGAGCAGTTCTTC. The full variable domain, its missing parts supplied by reference TRBV7-9 and TRBJ2-1, is DTGVSQNPRHKITKRGQNVTFRCDPISEHNRLYWYRQTLGQGPEFLTYFQNEAQLEKSRLLSDRFSAERPKGSFSTLEIQRTEQGDSAMYLCASSLGDGNYNEQFFGPGTRLTVL.

The rearrangement links TRBV28 to TRBJ2-1, with TRBD1 matching 8 bases. Germline V gene lookup returns CDR1 MDHEN and CDR2 SYDVKM. This CDR3 spans 14 amino acids. V dropped 6 bases and J dropped 0; count of bases not matched to a gene: 1. The CDR3 sequence is CASRTGASYNEQFF. Written as DNA, the CDR3 is TGTGCCAGCAGGACAGGGGCCTCCTACAATGAGCAGTTCTTC.

This chain joins TRBV29-1 and TRBJ2-7; D ambiguous. Looked up from germline, CDR1 is SQVTM and CDR2 is ANQGSEA. Trimming stripped 6 bases from V and 3 bases from J, with 12 bases between. The CDR3 spans 12 residues. CDR3 sequence: CSVSPAGYEQYF. Written as DNA, the CDR3 is TGCAGCGTCTCTCCGGCCGGCTACGAGCAGTACTTC.

The chain recombines TRBV5-4 with TRBJ2-5; D perhaps matches TRBD1 (6 bases). CDR1 and CDR2 (germline): SGHNT, YYREEE (reference sequence). V lost 2 bases, J lost 5 bases, and 10 bases lay in between. The CDR3 is made up of 13 amino acids. The CDR3 DNA is TGTGCCAGCAGCTTTGCAGGGGCGGAGACCCAGTACTTC. Its protein product is CASSFAGAETQYF.

The chain has TRBV19 and TRBJ1-6; tentative D call: TRBD1 (5 bases). Germline lookup yields CDR1 LNHDA and CDR2 SQIVND (reference sequence). This CDR3 is built from 15 residues. The V gene lost 4 bases and the J gene lost 7 bases, with 14 bases spanning the gap. The CDR3 nucleotides are TGTGCCAGTAGTACCGCGGACACCTTGAATTCACCCCTCCACTTT. Amino acid sequence: CASSTADTLNSPLHF.

The chain recombines TRBV2 with TRBJ1-5, with D tentatively TRBD1 (5 bases). Per the germline V gene, CDR1 is SNHLY and CDR2 is FYNNEI. This CDR3 is built from 12 residues. V shed 8 bases and J shed 4 bases, with 9 bases lying between them. CDR3 DNA: TGTGCCAGCGGGGGTGCGAATCAGCCCCAGCATTTT. Translation: CASGGANQPQHF.

The genes are TRBV28 and TRBJ2-3; no reliable D call. Germline V gives CDR1 MDHEN, CDR2 SYDVKM. The CDR3 loop spans 16 amino acids. V gave up 7 bases and J gave up 0 bases, with 17 bases separating them. The CDR3 is CASNIELSASTDTQYF. Written as DNA, the CDR3 is TGTGCCAGCAACATCGAACTGTCTGCCAGCACAGATACGCAGTATTTT.

The rearrangement links TRBV5-1 to TRBJ1-1; D is uncertain. The CDR3 contains 14 residues. Trimming took 4 bases from V and 1 from J, leaving 11 bases between them. CDR1 and CDR2 (germline): SGHRS, YFSETQ. CDR3 sequence reads: CASSNGWENTEAFF. The CDR3 coding sequence is TGCGCCAGCAGCAACGGCTGGGAGAACACTGAAGCTTTCTTT.